One sample yielded the 28 T cell receptor beta chains listed below, sequenced in a study of blood T cell repertoires in COVID-19. Repertoires were generated with immunoSEQ multiplex PCR, while TCRdb's copy carries only in-frame clones and drops some. This table holds some 120,000 clones, about 77% found once. The sequenced material came from peripheral blood. All receptors come from a human donor in a cohort sampled during active COVID-19.

This clone occurred a few times. The V gene is TRBV6-2 or TRBV6-3, the J gene TRBJ2-7; 8 bases fit TRBD1. After removal of 6 bases from V and 1 base from J, the junction contained 11 bases not matched to a gene. The CDR3 covers 16 residues. Germline V gene sequence: CDR1 MNHEY, CDR2 SVGEGT. CDR3 nucleotides: TGTGCCAGCAGCTCCCTCCAGGGGGCATTGTCCTACGAGCAGTACTTC. Amino acids: CASSSLQGALSYEQYF.

The chain employs TRBV7-2 and TRBJ2-1; 10 bases map to TRBD1. Germline CDR1 is SGHTA and CDR2 is FQGNSA. Unmatched junction bases numbered 4, after V lost 5 bases and J lost 3 bases. This CDR3 comprises 15 residues. The CDR3, as DNA: TGTGCCAGCAGCGCGGACAGGGGGAACTACAATGAGCAGTTCTTC. Residues: CASSADRGNYNEQFF.

This chain joins TRBV6-5 and TRBJ1-1; weak D call: TRBD1 (5 bases). V dropped 2 bases and J dropped 1 base, with 11 bases sitting between them. The CDR3 runs to 15 residues. Germline lookup yields CDR1 MNHEY and CDR2 SVGAGI. CDR3 amino acids: CASSYRITGNTEAFF. The DNA of the CDR3 is TGTGCCAGCAGTTACAGGATTACAGGGAACACTGAAGCTTTCTTT.

V usage is TRBV30 and J usage is TRBJ1-2; D is unclear. This CDR3 region has 11 residues. V was pared by 4 bases and J by 8 bases, with 11 bases between. CDR1 and CDR2 (germline): GTSNPN, SVGIG (reference sequence). This chain's CDR3 is CAWTGGRGYTF. The CDR3, as DNA: TGTGCCTGGACCGGTGGGAGGGGCTACACCTTC.

The rearrangement uses TRBV29-1 and TRBJ2-1; 12 bases match TRBD2. V was pared by 6 bases and J by 8 bases, with 14 bases of the junction left unmatched. Germline-derived CDR1 and CDR2 are SQVTM and ANQGSEA. There are 16 residues in the CDR3. The CDR3 region is CSVTPTASGGVYEQFF. The CDR3 region has the DNA TGCAGCGTGACCCCAACTGCTAGCGGGGGGGTGTATGAGCAGTTCTTC.

The J gene is TRBJ1-1, the V gene TRBV2, with D maybe TRBD1 (6 bases). The CDR3 has 13 residues. Looked up from germline, CDR1 is SNHLY and CDR2 is FYNNEI. V gave up 6 bases and J gave up 6 bases, with 14 bases separating them. Here the CDR3 reads CASRQGLRAEAFF. For the CDR3, the DNA is TGTGCCAGCAGGCAGGGGTTACGGGCTGAAGCTTTCTTT.

The chain is built from TRBV28 and TRBJ1-2; 12 bases align to TRBD1. V shed 6 bases and J 4 bases; nucleotides not matched to a gene: 6. From germline, CDR1 is MDHEN and CDR2 SYDVKM. CDR3 length: 15 amino acids. The CDR3 DNA follows: TGTGCCAGCAGACTAGGGACAGGGGGCGCCTATGGCTACACCTTC. As protein: CASRLGTGGAYGYTF.

The J gene is TRBJ2-7, the V gene TRBV10-3; maybe TRBD2 (6 bases). Trimming left V 7 bases short and J 4 bases short, with 14 bases between. The CDR3 runs to 13 residues. CDR1 and CDR2 from the germline V gene are ENHRY and SYGVKD. The CDR3 protein is CAITAGWNYEQYF. The CDR3 DNA reads TGTGCCATCACGGCGGGGTGGAATTACGAGCAGTACTTC.

V usage is TRBV19 and J usage is TRBJ2-3, with TRBD2 identical over 8 bases. The CDR3 spans 15 residues. J was trimmed by 7 bases and V by 4 bases; bases with no gene match: 10. Germline V gene sequence: CDR1 LNHDA, CDR2 SQIVND (reference sequence). The CDR3 is CASSTLSGTRYTQYF. CDR3 nucleotide sequence: TGTGCCAGTAGTACGCTTTCCGGGACTAGGTATACGCAGTATTTT.

The chain couples TRBV7-9 to TRBJ1-2; the D gene is possibly TRBD1 (6 bases). The V end lost 3 bases, the J end lost 6 bases, and 11 bases lay between the germline ends. This CDR3 is 13 amino acids long. Germline loops: CDR1 SEHNR, CDR2 FQNEAQ (reference sequence). The CDR3 DNA is TGTGCCAGCAGCTTCGACAGGCTTCATGGCTACACCTTC. Its translation: CASSFDRLHGYTF.

The J gene is TRBJ1-4, the V gene TRBV9; TRBD1 might be the D (6 bases). Germline V lookup: CDR1 SGDLS, CDR2 YYNGEE. Trimming took 3 bases from V and 4 from J, leaving 13 bases between them. This CDR3 comprises 15 residues. As DNA, the CDR3 is TGTGCCAGCAGCGCCGTCAGGGGTGATAATGAAAAACTGTTTTTT. Amino acids: CASSAVRGDNEKLFF.

J is TRBJ2-1 and V is TRBV7-9; TRBD2 aligns across 15 bases. The CDR3 length is 19 residues. With 5 bases clipped from V and 5 bases from J, the junction kept 13 bases outside the gene matches. The germline V gene has CDR1 SEHNR and CDR2 FQNEAQ (reference sequence). The CDR3, as DNA: TGTGCCAGCAGCATGAATATGGGACTAGCGGGAGGATTGCACAATGAGCAGTTCTTC. This gives the protein CASSMNMGLAGGLHNEQFF.

This chain links TRBV3-1 (or the pseudogene TRBV3-2) with TRBJ2-7; D unclear. Germline-derived CDR1 and CDR2 are LGHDT and YNNKEL (reference sequence). With 1 base removed from V and 0 bases from J, the gap between germline ends came to 4 bases. The CDR3 length is 13 residues. The CDR3 DNA follows: TGTGCCAGCAGCCAAGGCAGCTCCTACGAGCAGTACTTC. Translation: CASSQGSSYEQYF.

The chain is built from TRBV28 and TRBJ2-6; weak D call: TRBD2 (6 bases). CDR1 and CDR2 (germline): MDHEN, SYDVKM. Trimming took 7 bases from V and 4 from J, leaving 17 bases between them. The CDR3 runs 16 residues. DNA for the CDR3: TGTGCCAGCATCCTTGGAGGGGCGCAAGGGGCCAACGTCCTGACTTTC. Its translation: CASILGGAQGANVLTF.

The gene calls are TRBV6-5 and TRBJ2-7; TRBD1 aligns across 12 bases. The CDR3 spans 15 residues. V lost 7 bases and J lost 7; bases outside the gene matches: 11. Germline V gene sequence: CDR1 MNHEY, CDR2 SVGAGI. CDR3 in amino acids: CASTQGDRGLGEQYF. The CDR3 DNA sequence: TGTGCCAGCACCCAAGGGGACAGGGGGCTTGGGGAGCAGTACTTC.

About this clone itself: An end of the junction does not agree with germline; a read error may underlie this. This chain uses TRBV19 with TRBJ1-2, with 9 bases that match TRBD1. Germline lookup yields CDR1 LNHDA and CDR2 SQIVND (reference sequence). This CDR3 is 12 amino acids long. CDR3 DNA: TGTGCCAGTAGTGGGACCGGGACAGGGAGTGCCTTC. It translates to CASSGTGTGSAF.

In this sample, this clone turned up many times. This rearrangement joins TRBV4-2 to TRBJ2-7, with TRBD2 matching over 14 bases. This CDR3 has 16 amino acids. Germline CDR1 LGHNA, CDR2 YNFKEQ. With V trimmed by 4 bases and J by 2 bases, 4 bases remained unmatched. The CDR3 DNA follows: TGTGCCAGCAGCCCTGGGACTAGCGGGGGCCCCTACGAGCAGTACTTC. Translated: CASSPGTSGGPYEQYF.

The chain carries TRBV28 and TRBJ2-1; D may be TRBD1 (5 bases). Germline V gene sequence: CDR1 MDHEN, CDR2 SYDVKM. Deletions cut 6 bases from V and 4 bases from J, with 22 bases between. This CDR3 contains 17 residues. Written as DNA, the CDR3 is TGTGCCAGCAGCCCCGCCCCGGGTAGGGGTGGGTACAATGAGCAGTTCTTC. It encodes CASSPAPGRGGYNEQFF.

The chain uses TRBV30 and TRBJ1-2; the match to TRBD1 covers 7 bases. Germline V CDR1 and CDR2: GTSNPN, SVGIG (reference sequence). This CDR3 is 13 amino acids long. Unmatched junction bases numbered 10, after V lost 8 bases and J lost 4 bases. This CDR3 reads CAAYRGQAYGYTF. Here the CDR3 DNA reads TGTGCCGCTTACAGGGGTCAGGCCTATGGCTACACCTTC.

The chain links TRBV6-5 to TRBJ2-3, with 8 nucleotides matching TRBD1. There are 14 residues in the CDR3. J lost 4 bases, V lost 6 bases, and 6 bases had no gene match. Germline loops: CDR1 MNHEY, CDR2 SVGAGI. The CDR3, as DNA: TGTGCCAGCAGCTGGGGACAGGCCCCAGATACGCAGTATTTT. The encoded protein is CASSWGQAPDTQYF.

The gene calls are TRBV7-2 and TRBJ2-1; D unresolved. Trimming took off 3 bases at V and 0 bases at J, with 12 bases between the two ends. CDR3 length equals 16 residues. Germline CDR1 and CDR2: SGHTA and FQGNSA. The CDR3 loop reads CASSFRLSSSYNEQFF. CDR3 nucleotides: TGTGCCAGCAGCTTTCGCCTCTCTAGCTCCTACAATGAGCAGTTCTTC.

The rearrangement links TRBV18 to TRBJ2-5; 11 bases line up with TRBD1. The CDR3 is 15 residues long. Germline values: CDR1 KGHSH, CDR2 LQKENI. Trimming cost V 3 bases and J 5 bases; bases outside gene matches: 5. CDR3 DNA sequence: TGTGCCAGCTCACCGGACAGGGGGCCATTGGAGACCCAGTACTTC. It encodes CASSPDRGPLETQYF.

This chain links TRBV6-6 with TRBJ2-3, with 13 nucleotides matching TRBD2. The germline CDR1 and CDR2 sequences are MNHNY and SVGAGI (reference sequence). V was pared by 5 bases and J by 2 bases, with 10 bases of the junction left unmatched. This CDR3 has 18 amino acids. In nucleotides, the CDR3 is TGTGCCAGCAGTCCCACTGGACTAGCGGGGGTCGTCACAGATACGCAGTATTTT. Translation gives CASSPTGLAGVVTDTQYF.

The CDR3 DNA reads TGTGCCAGCAGTTCACCTAGCGGGGGGGACGTCGGGCAGTTCTTC. Its protein is CASSSPSGGDVGQFF. V is TRBV6-5 and J is TRBJ2-1, with TRBD2 identical over 12 bases. This CDR3 is built from 15 residues. Germline values: CDR1 MNHEY, CDR2 SVGAGI. The V and J ends lost 4 bases and 12 bases, in that order; junction bases with no gene match: 10.

CDR3 coding DNA: TGTGCCAGCAGTTTACGGGGAAACTATGGCTACACCTTC. It codes for CASSLRGNYGYTF. The chain uses TRBV6-2 or TRBV6-3 and TRBJ1-2; D ambiguous. Trimming took off 4 bases at V and 2 bases at J, with 8 bases between the two ends. This CDR3 comprises 13 residues. Germline-derived CDR1 and CDR2 are MNHEY and SVGEGT.

V and J are TRBV5-1 and TRBJ1-5; 9 nucleotides line up with TRBD1. This CDR3 region has 15 residues. Germline loops: CDR1 SGHRS, CDR2 YFSETQ. With 2 bases clipped from V and 4 bases from J, the junction kept 4 bases outside the gene matches. The CDR3: CASSFGDRENQPQHF. CDR3 nucleotide sequence: TGCGCCAGCAGCTTTGGGGACAGGGAAAATCAGCCCCAGCATTTT.

The J gene is TRBJ2-7, the V gene TRBV5-1; TRBD1 agrees at 11 bases. The germline CDR1 and CDR2 sequences are SGHRS and YFSETQ. With 10 bases clipped from V and 5 bases from J, the junction kept 8 bases outside the gene matches. This CDR3 has 13 residues. The CDR3 here is CASRTGGQNEQYF. The CDR3 DNA reads TGCGCCTCCAGGACAGGGGGCCAGAACGAGCAGTACTTC.

This chain connects TRBV28 to TRBJ2-5, with TRBD1 identical over 9 bases. The CDR3 length is 15 residues. Germline CDR1 MDHEN, CDR2 SYDVKM. Unmatched junction bases numbered 6, after V lost 4 bases and J lost 3 bases. CDR3 nucleotides: TGTGCCAGCAGTTCGGGCGGGACAGGGAAAGAGACCCAGTACTTC. Translating it yields CASSSGGTGKETQYF.